Described below is a single T cell receptor beta chain sequence and its context. The data stem from a study of blood T cell repertoires in COVID-19. There are 15 residues in the CDR3. The V end lost 4 bases, the J end lost 4 bases, and 16 bases lay between the germline ends. Germline CDR1 reads LGHDT; CDR2 reads YNNKEL (reference sequence). Generated by immunoSEQ multiplex PCR, the TCRdb table keeps only in-frame clones and is missing some. The sample records some 330,000 clones, roughly nine tenths being singletons. What the recovered Cohort 3 donors had was two negative PCRs, clearance, or symptom resolution.

Sequencing used PBMCs or T cells enriched from blood (not recorded which). This sequence was found in a woman in her twenties or thirties who had recovered from COVID-19. This rearrangement joins TRBV3-1 (or the pseudogene TRBV3-2) to TRBJ1-2; D is unclear. The CDR3 protein is CASSPGGGPIYGYTF. In DNA, the CDR3 is TGTGCCAGCAGCCCCGGAGGCGGGCCCATCTATGGCTACACCTTC.